Following are 4 T cell receptor beta chains from one sample sequenced in a study of shared clonotypes between healthy human individuals. Method: immunoSEQ multiplex PCR; TCRdb's copy keeps in-frame clones and lacks some. The table shows under 150,000 clones, with more than 65% occurring only once. The sample comprised memory CD8+ T cells sorted from blood. Subset here: CD45RO+ cells pooled with CCR7-negative TemRA cells. The receptors come from a woman in her twenties or thirties in good health.

The chain carries TRBV5-1 and TRBJ2-1, with no clear D. This CDR3 has 14 residues. Trimming left V 0 bases short and J 10 bases short, with 14 bases between. Germline lookup yields CDR1 SGHRS and CDR2 YFSETQ. CDR3 in DNA: TGCGCCAGCAGCTTGGAGGCGGCGTTTGAAGAGCAGTTCTTC. It specifies CASSLEAAFEEQFF. Full variable domain (missing parts from reference TRBV5-1 and TRBJ2-1): KAGVTQTPRYLIKTRGQQVTLSCSPISGHRSVSWYQQTPGQGLQFLFEYFSETQRNKGNFPGRFSGRQFSNSRSEMNVSTLELGDSALYLCASSLEAAFEEQFFGPGTRLTVL.

The V call is TRBV27, the J call TRBJ1-2; D might be TRBD1 (6 bases). The CDR3 has 17 residues. V was clipped by 5 bases and J by 2 bases, with 21 bases between them. Germline V gives CDR1 MNHEY, CDR2 SMNVEV (reference sequence). In nucleotides, the CDR3 is TGTGCCAGCAGTCCCATAGACCCCGGACAGACAAACTATGGCTACACCTTC. Its translation: CASSPIDPGQTNYGYTF.

J is TRBJ2-1 and V is TRBV19; D unresolved. The CDR3 sequence is 15 residues long. Germline CDR1 LNHDA, CDR2 SQIVND (reference sequence). Deletions cut 5 bases from V and 5 bases from J, with 16 bases between. The CDR3 protein is CASSPTRTGNNEQFF. CDR3 bases: TGTGCCAGTAGTCCAACAAGGACGGGCAACAATGAGCAGTTCTTC.

This chain connects TRBV2 to TRBJ2-5; 12 bases map to TRBD2. The CDR3 loop spans 17 amino acids. Per germline, CDR1 SNHLY and CDR2 FYNNEI. V lost 8 bases to trimming and J lost 0 bases; unmatched junction nucleotides: 10. DNA of the CDR3: TGTGCCAGCTATCCTAGCGGGAGGGCAAACTACCAAGAGACCCAGTACTTC. It yields the protein CASYPSGRANYQETQYF.